Listed below are T cell receptor beta chains from one sample, sequenced in a study of shared clonotypes between healthy human individuals. TCRdb keeps only in-frame clones here, not all; method: immunoSEQ multiplex PCR. The sample records about 2.3 million clones, roughly 90% being singletons. Source material: naive CD4+ T cells from PBMCs. All receptors derive from a man younger than 30 in good health. Some clones in this sample may be carry-over from other donors' samples. Both conserved end residues are trimmed from each CDR3.

length,J,V,CDR3
8,TRBJ1-2,TRBV28,ASAQRGYT
13,TRBJ2-1,TRBV5-1,ASSVRTGGGNEQF
12,TRBJ1-5,TRBV6-1,ASRGRGVNQPQH
13,TRBJ2-1,TRBV10-3,AISGGSGRGGEQF
10,TRBJ2-7,TRBV19,ASSIVGGEQY
13,TRBJ1-4,TRBV28,ASLAGLDYNEKLF
13,TRBJ2-7,TRBV6-6,ASSYIGGGAYEQY
11,TRBJ2-5,TRBV2,ASMISGGETQY
14,TRBJ2-2,TRBV5-1,ASGNGQGSNTGELF
16,TRBJ2-1,TRBV4-1,ASSQVGTSGAGHNEQF
14,TRBJ2-5,TRBV18,ASSPWLAGTQETQY
15,TRBJ2-2,TRBV28,ASRFGGLAGSTGELF
17,TRBJ2-7,TRBV19,ASSIGVTQPTWWPYEQY
13,TRBJ2-2,TRBV10-2,ASLGEGRDTGELF
12,TRBJ2-7,TRBV6-4,ASSDRAGRGEQY
12,TRBJ2-5,TRBV7-2,ASSALGRLETQY
12,TRBJ2-2,TRBV6-5,ASSTTGGTGELF
12,TRBJ2-7,TRBV4-3,ASSQGGGGNEQY
14,TRBJ2-5,TRBV5-6,ASSLGLLARGETQY
14,TRBJ1-3,TRBV7-9,ASSLKGPNSGNTIY
14,TRBJ1-3,TRBV2,ASKGQQTYSGNTIY
17,TRBJ1-5,TRBV7-3,ASSLRSAGSRWNNQPQH
12,TRBJ1-1,TRBV18,ASSRGPLNTEAF
16,TRBJ2-3,TRBV10-3,AISTGTSGPPSTDTQY
12,TRBJ1-1,TRBV4-2,ASSPGGSRTEAF
12,TRBJ2-3,TRBV29-1,SAKVGSSTDTQY
12,TRBJ2-7,TRBV5-1,ASSVGDRTYEQY
12,TRBJ2-2,TRBV5-4,ASSLKANTGELF
12,TRBJ1-2,TRBV11-2,ASSLTAGTSGYT
13,TRBJ1-4,TRBV7-9,ATRQGVVTNEKLF
12,TRBJ2-7,TRBV7-2,ASSPEGGAYEQY
11,TRBJ1-4,TRBV10-3,ATGQGSNEKLF
13,TRBJ2-7,TRBV6-5,ASANTGPRAYEQY
13,TRBJ1-4,TRBV9,ASSSPGLSNEKLF
15,TRBJ2-3,TRBV18,ASSPTVGTALGNTQY
9,TRBJ1-2,TRBV7-9,ASSSPGILP
11,TRBJ2-7,TRBV10-3,AISARGSYEQY
13,TRBJ2-3,TRBV19,ASSPRTTSTDTQY
14,TRBJ1-2,TRBV7-2,ASSTRTGVSNYGYT
13,TRBJ1-3,TRBV4-1,ASSQDWAAGNTIY
14,TRBJ2-1,TRBV9,ASSVLSISSYNEQF
10,TRBJ2-5,TRBV11-2,ASSPPPGTQY
12,TRBJ1-2,TRBV5-8,ASSLGLSNYGYT
9,TRBJ1-1,TRBV30,AWARNTEAF
13,TRBJ2-1,TRBV4-2,ASSQELAFGNEQF
10,TRBJ1-2,TRBV28,ASSLGTYGYT
13,TRBJ2-1,TRBV10-1,ASSLTGTGYNEQF
11,TRBJ1-1,TRBV28,ASIPGGGTEAF
12,TRBJ1-3,TRBV6-5,ASNTVGPRNTIY
13,TRBJ2-1,TRBV5-6,ASSFVDRGGNEQF
14,TRBJ1-3,TRBV19,ASSAPDSSSGNTIY
13,TRBJ2-7,TRBV19,ASSIRDVTTYEQY
13,TRBJ2-7,TRBV7-2,ASSSGGKSSYEQY
13,TRBJ1-1,TRBV19,ASKGLGESNTEAF